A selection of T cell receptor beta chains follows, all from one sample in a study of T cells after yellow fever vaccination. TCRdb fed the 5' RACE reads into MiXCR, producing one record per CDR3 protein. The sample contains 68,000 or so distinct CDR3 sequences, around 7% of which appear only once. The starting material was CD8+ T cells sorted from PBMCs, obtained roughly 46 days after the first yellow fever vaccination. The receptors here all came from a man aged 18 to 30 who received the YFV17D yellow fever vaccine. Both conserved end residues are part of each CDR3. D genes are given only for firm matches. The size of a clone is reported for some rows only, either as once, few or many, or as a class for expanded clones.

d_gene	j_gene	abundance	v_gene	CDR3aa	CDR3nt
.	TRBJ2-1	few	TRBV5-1	CASSLWSTSSYNEQFF	TGCGCCAGCAGCTTATGGTCCACGAGCTCCTACAATGAGCAGTTCTTC
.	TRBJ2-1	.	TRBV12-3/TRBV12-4	CASSLAPRWGEPNEQFF	TGTGCCAGCAGTTTAGCCCCTAGGTGGGGGGAACCCAATGAGCAGTTCTTC
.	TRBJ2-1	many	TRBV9	CASSGEQGNEQFF	TGTGCCAGCAGCGGCGAGCAGGGGAATGAGCAGTTCTTC
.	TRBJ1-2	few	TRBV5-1	CASSPVPGQSVLGYGYTF	TGCGCCAGCAGCCCGGTCCCGGGACAATCGGTTTTGGGCTATGGCTACACCTTC
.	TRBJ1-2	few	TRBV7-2	CASSFSGAALLYGYTF	TGTGCCAGCAGCTTTTCCGGGGCCGCTCTACTTTATGGCTACACCTTC
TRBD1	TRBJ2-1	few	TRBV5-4	CASSWTGNEQFF	TGTGCCAGCAGTTGGACAGGGAATGAGCAGTTCTTC
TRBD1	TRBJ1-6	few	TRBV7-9	CASSQARTGEGSPLHF	TGTGCCAGCAGCCAAGCGCGGACAGGGGAAGGGTCACCCCTCCACTTT
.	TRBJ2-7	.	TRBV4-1	CASSQRGGATYEQYF	TGCGCCAGCAGCCAGAGAGGAGGGGCCACCTACGAGCAGTACTTC
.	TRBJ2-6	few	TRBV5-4	CASSKQGSGANVLTF	TGTGCCAGCAGCAAACAGGGTAGTGGGGCCAACGTCCTGACTTTC
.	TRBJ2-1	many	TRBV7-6	CASSTWQTNNEQFF	TGTGCCAGCAGCACGTGGCAGACTAACAATGAGCAGTTCTTC
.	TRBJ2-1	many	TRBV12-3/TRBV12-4	CASSRTGSYNEQFF	TGTGCCAGCAGTCGTACAGGATCCTACAATGAGCAGTTCTTC
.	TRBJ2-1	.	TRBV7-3	CASSLGGAAPNEQFF	TGTGCCAGCAGCTTAGGGGGGGCCGCACCCAATGAGCAGTTCTTC
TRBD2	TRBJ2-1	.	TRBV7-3	CASSAIAGGHNEQFF	TGTGCCAGCAGCGCAATAGCGGGGGGGCACAATGAGCAGTTCTTC
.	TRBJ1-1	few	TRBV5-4	CASSFLSEAFF	TGTGCCAGCAGCTTTTTAAGTGAAGCTTTCTTT